In this sample, the clone carrying this TCR beta chain turned up a few times. V lost 2 bases and J lost 0; bases outside the gene matches: 9. Germline values: CDR1 SNHLY, CDR2 FYNNEI. The CDR3 is 19 residues long. The PCR ran on 60 Vbeta and 13 Jbeta primers. TCRdb's table, derived via immunoSEQ multiplex PCR, lists solely in-frame clones and lacks some. Here the sample spans 110,000 or so clones, over 12% being singletons. This entry is derived from a study of cytomegalovirus exposure and HLA in healthy donors. This sequence originates from a female donor in good health and CMV-seronegative. The rearrangement joins TRBV2 to TRBJ2-6, with 8 positions matching TRBD1. Sequenced sample: PBMCs. CDR3 sequence (DNA): TGTGCCAGCAGTGAAAGGGGACAGGCGGAAAACTCTGGGGCCAACGTCCTGACTTTC. Translating it yields CASSERGQAENSGANVLTF. Combining the CDR3 with reference TRBV2 and TRBJ2-6 gives the whole variable domain EPEVTQTPSHQVTQMGQEVILRCVPISNHLYFYWYRQILGQKVEFLVSFYNNEISEKSEIFDDQFSVERPDGSNFTLKIRSTKLEDSAMYFCASSERGQAENSGANVLTFGAGSRLTVL.